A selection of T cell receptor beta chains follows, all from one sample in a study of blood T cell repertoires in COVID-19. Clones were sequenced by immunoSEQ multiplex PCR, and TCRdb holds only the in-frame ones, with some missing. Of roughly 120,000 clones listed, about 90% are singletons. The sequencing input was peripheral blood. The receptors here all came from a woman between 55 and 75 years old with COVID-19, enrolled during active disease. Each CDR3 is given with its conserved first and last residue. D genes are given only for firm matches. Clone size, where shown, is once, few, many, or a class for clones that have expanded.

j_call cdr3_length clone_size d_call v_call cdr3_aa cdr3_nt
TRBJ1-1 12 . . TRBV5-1 CASKEVNTEAFF TGCGCCAGCAAAGAGGTTAACACTGAAGCTTTCTTT
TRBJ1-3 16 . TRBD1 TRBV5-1 CASSGTGVVSGNTIYF TGCGCCAGCAGCGGGACAGGGGTCGTTTCTGGAAACACCATATATTTT
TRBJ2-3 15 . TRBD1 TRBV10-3 CAISRTGAGTDTQYF TGTGCCATCAGTCGTACAGGGGCTGGCACAGATACGCAGTATTTT
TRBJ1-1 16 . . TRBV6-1 CASSEGAGTMNTEAFF TGTGCCAGCAGTGAAGGGGCAGGAACCATGAACACTGAAGCTTTCTTT
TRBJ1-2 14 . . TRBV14 CASSQDNSFYGYTF TGTGCCAGCAGCCAAGATAACAGCTTCTATGGCTACACCTTC
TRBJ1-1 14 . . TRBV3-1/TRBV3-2 CASSQGGPRTEAFF TGTGCCAGCAGCCAAGGGGGCCCTCGGACTGAAGCTTTCTTT
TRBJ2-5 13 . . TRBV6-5 CASTRWVGETQYF TGTGCCTCGACTCGTTGGGTTGGAGAGACCCAGTACTTC
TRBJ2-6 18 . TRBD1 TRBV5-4 CASSSAEGAMSGANVLTF TGTGCCAGCAGCTCCGCCGAGGGGGCGATGTCTGGGGCCAACGTCCTGACTTTC
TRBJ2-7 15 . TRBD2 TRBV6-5 CASRYSGGSSYEQYF TGTGCCAGCAGGTATAGCGGGGGTAGCTCCTACGAGCAGTACTTC
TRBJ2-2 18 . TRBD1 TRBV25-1 CASSDPTGQGRNTGELFF TGTGCCAGCAGTGACCCCACCGGACAGGGGAGGAACACCGGGGAGCTGTTTTTT
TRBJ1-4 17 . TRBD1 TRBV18 CASSPGDRVATNEKLFF TGTGCCAGCTCACCAGGAGACAGGGTGGCAACTAATGAAAAACTGTTTTTT
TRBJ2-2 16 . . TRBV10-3 CAISEVGTVSTGELFF TGTGCCATCAGTGAGGTCGGAACAGTTTCCACCGGGGAGCTGTTTTTT
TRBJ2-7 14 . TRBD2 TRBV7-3 CASSLDGGDYEQYF TGTGCCAGCAGCTTAGACGGGGGGGACTACGAGCAGTACTTC
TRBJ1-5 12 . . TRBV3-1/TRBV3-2 CASGAPNQPQHF TGTGCCAGCGGGGCCCCCAATCAGCCCCAGCATTTT
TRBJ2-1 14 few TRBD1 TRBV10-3 CAISSGQRAREQFF TGTGCCATCAGCTCGGGACAGAGGGCTAGGGAGCAGTTCTTC
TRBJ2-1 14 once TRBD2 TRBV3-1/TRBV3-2 CASSQARGVNEQFF TGTGCCAGCAGCCAAGCACGGGGGGTGAATGAGCAGTTCTTC
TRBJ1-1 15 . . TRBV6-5 CASRWGVVMNTEAFF TGTGCCAGCAGGTGGGGAGTAGTGATGAACACTGAAGCTTTCTTT
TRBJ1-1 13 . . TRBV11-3 CASSSGQNTEAFF TGTGCCAGCAGCTCGGGACAAAACACTGAAGCTTTCTTT
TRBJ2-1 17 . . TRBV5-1 CASSPRFSGAAYNEQFF TGCGCCAGCAGCCCCCGGTTTTCAGGGGCGGCCTACAATGAGCAGTTCTTC
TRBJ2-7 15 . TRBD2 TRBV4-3 CASSQGLAGSYEQYF TGCGCCAGCAGCCAAGGGCTAGCGGGGTCCTACGAGCAGTACTTC
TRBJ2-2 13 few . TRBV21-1 CATKAGWAGELFF TGTGCCACTAAAGCGGGGTGGGCCGGGGAGCTGTTTTTT
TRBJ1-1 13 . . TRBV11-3 CASSAQTNTEAFF TGTGCCAGCAGCGCACAGACGAACACTGAAGCTTTCTTT
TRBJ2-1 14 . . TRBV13 CASLPGTLTGEQFF TGTGCCAGCTTACCGGGGACATTAACGGGCGAGCAGTTCTTC
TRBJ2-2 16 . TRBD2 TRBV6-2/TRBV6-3 CASSYSSGGAAGELFF TGTGCCAGCAGTTACTCTAGCGGGGGGGCCGCCGGGGAGCTGTTTTTT
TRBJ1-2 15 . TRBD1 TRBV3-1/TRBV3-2 CASSRMDRGLNGYTF TGTGCCAGCAGCCGCATGGACAGGGGGCTGAATGGCTACACCTTC
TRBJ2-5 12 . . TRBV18 CASSPPAETQYF TGTGCCAGCTCACCACCGGCCGAGACCCAGTACTTC
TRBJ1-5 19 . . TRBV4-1 CASSQDAGPRSGSNQPQHF TGCGCCAGCAGCCAAGATGCGGGCCCTAGGTCAGGAAGCAATCAGCCCCAGCATTTT
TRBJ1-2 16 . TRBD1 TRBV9 CASSVEAGTGDAGYTF TGTGCCAGCAGCGTAGAAGCGGGGACAGGGGATGCTGGCTACACCTTC
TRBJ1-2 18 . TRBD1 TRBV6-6 CASCRPTQPRDSLYGYTF TGTGCCAGCTGTCGCCCTACTCAACCAAGGGACAGCCTCTATGGCTACACCTTC
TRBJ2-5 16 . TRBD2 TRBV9 CASSPGAGGRQETQYF TGTGCCAGCAGCCCAGGGGCGGGGGGACGCCAAGAGACCCAGTACTTC
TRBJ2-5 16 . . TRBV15 CATSPRAGPGGQTQYF TGTGCCACCAGCCCAAGGGCGGGGCCTGGGGGTCAGACCCAGTACTTC
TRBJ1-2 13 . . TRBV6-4 CASRGTGHHDYTF TGTGCCAGCCGGGGGACTGGACACCATGACTACACCTTC
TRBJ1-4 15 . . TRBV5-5 CASSPQGQFNEKLFF TGTGCCAGCAGCCCCCAGGGGCAGTTTAATGAAAAACTGTTTTTT
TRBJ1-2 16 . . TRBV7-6 CASSLAVGQGDFGYTF TGTGCCAGCAGCTTAGCAGTGGGGCAGGGTGATTTCGGCTACACCTTC
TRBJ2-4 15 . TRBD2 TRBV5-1 CASSVSGLAENIQYF TGCGCCAGCAGCGTCTCCGGACTAGCGGAAAACATTCAGTACTTC
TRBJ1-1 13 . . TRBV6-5 CASRRGMNTEAFF TGTGCCAGCAGACGGGGTATGAACACTGAAGCTTTCTTT
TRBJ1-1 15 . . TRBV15 CATSTPEGLRTEAFF TGTGCCACCAGCACCCCCGAGGGTCTCCGCACTGAAGCTTTCTTT
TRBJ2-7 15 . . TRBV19 CASKLTLGSSYEQYF TGTGCCAGCAAACTGACCCTAGGGAGCTCCTACGAGCAGTACTTC
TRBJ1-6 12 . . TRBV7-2 CASSPGYAPLHF TGTGCCAGCAGCCCGGGGTATGCGCCCCTCCACTTT
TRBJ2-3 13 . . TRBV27 CASSGWSRDTQYF TGTGCCAGCAGTGGCTGGAGTAGAGATACGCAGTATTTT
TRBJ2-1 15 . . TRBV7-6 CASSPAIGVYNEQFF TGTGCCAGCAGCCCCGCTATCGGGGTCTACAATGAGCAGTTCTTC
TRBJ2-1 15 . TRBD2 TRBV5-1 CASSFSASGGNEQFF TGCGCCAGCAGCTTTTCCGCTAGCGGGGGTAATGAGCAGTTCTTC
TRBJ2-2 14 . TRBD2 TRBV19 CASMRGATTGELFF TGTGCCAGTATGCGGGGGGCCACCACCGGGGAGCTGTTTTTT
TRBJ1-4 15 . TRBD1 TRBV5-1 CASSRDRGPGEKLFF TGCGCCAGCAGCCGGGACAGGGGGCCTGGGGAAAAACTGTTTTTT
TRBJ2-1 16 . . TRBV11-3 CASSLERSGAYNEQFF TGTGCCAGCAGCTTAGAGCGGTCAGGGGCCTACAATGAGCAGTTCTTC